This TCR beta chain was captured in a study of blood T cell repertoires in COVID-19. In the original analysis: Estimated nucleated cell counts came from reference gene primer amplification. Produced via immunoSEQ multiplex PCR; TCRdb's table is partial and in-frame only. D and trimming were read from the DNA, whereas the V and J calls and clone size are those reported in that table. The table records fewer than 200,000 clones, more than 80% of them present only once. The CDR3 runs 16 residues. V gave up 0 bases and J gave up 2 bases; unmatched junction bases: 6. Germline-derived CDR1 and CDR2 are SGHTS and YDEGEE.

The rearrangement joins TRBV5-8 to TRBJ2-5; 8 bases align to TRBD2. This TCR derives from a human donor in a cohort sampled during active COVID-19. Sequenced input: peripheral blood. CDR3 DNA sequence: TGTGCCAGCAGCTTGGGCCTGGCGGGGGGACAAGAGACCCAGTACTTC. Amino acids: CASSLGLAGGQETQYF.